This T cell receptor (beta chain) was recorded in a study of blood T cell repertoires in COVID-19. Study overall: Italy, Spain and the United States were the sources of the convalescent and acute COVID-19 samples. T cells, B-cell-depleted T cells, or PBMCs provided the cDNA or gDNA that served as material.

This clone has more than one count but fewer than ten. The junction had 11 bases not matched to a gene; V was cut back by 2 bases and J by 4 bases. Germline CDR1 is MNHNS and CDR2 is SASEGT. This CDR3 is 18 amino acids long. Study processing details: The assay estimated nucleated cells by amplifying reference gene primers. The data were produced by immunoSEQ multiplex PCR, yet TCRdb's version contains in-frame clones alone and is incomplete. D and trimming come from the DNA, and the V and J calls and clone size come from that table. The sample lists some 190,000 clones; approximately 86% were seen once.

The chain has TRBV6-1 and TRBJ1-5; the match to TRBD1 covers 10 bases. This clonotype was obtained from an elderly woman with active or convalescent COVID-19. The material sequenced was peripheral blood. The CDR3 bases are TGTGCCAGCAGTGAACATCGGGACAGGGGTTTGCGGAATCAGCCCCAGCATTTT. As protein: CASSEHRDRGLRNQPQHF.